A selection of T cell receptor beta chains follows, all from one sample in a study of cytomegalovirus exposure and HLA in healthy donors. The method was immunoSEQ multiplex PCR; TCRdb's version includes in-frame clones alone and lacks a portion of them. The sample includes fewer than 80,000 clones, under 80% of them seen just once. Sequencing input: PBMCs. These receptors all come from a woman aged 25 to 39 in good health and CMV-seronegative. Each CDR3 is given with its conserved first and last residue. The order of the fields is J gene, clone size, D gene, V gene, CDR3 protein, CDR3 DNA. D genes are given only for firm matches. The listing skips clone size in some rows; elsewhere it reads once, few, many or a size class.

J gene: TRBJ1-2; clone size: .; D gene: .; V gene: TRBV7-6; CDR3 protein: CASSLTAARVANYGYTF; CDR3 DNA: TGTGCCAGCAGCCTAACCGCGGCCCGGGTCGCTAACTATGGCTACACCTTC
J gene: TRBJ2-5; clone size: once; D gene: .; V gene: TRBV19; CDR3 protein: CASSIEGGQETQYF; CDR3 DNA: TGTGCCAGTAGTATAGAAGGGGGACAAGAGACCCAGTACTTC
J gene: TRBJ2-7; clone size: few; D gene: TRBD2; V gene: TRBV5-8; CDR3 protein: CASRGLAAPFYEQYF; CDR3 DNA: TGTGCCAGCAGGGGTCTAGCGGCTCCCTTCTACGAGCAGTACTTC
J gene: TRBJ2-1; clone size: .; D gene: TRBD2; V gene: TRBV2; CDR3 protein: CASRTSGSNEQLF; CDR3 DNA: TGTGCCAGCAGAACTAGCGGGAGCAATGAGCAGCTCTTC
J gene: TRBJ2-7; clone size: .; D gene: .; V gene: TRBV30; CDR3 protein: CAWKRAYEQYF; CDR3 DNA: TGTGCCTGGAAACGAGCCTACGAGCAGTACTTC
J gene: TRBJ2-7; clone size: .; D gene: TRBD1; V gene: TRBV28; CDR3 protein: CASRGQGRYEQYF; CDR3 DNA: TGTGCCAGCAGGGGACAGGGGAGGTACGAGCAGTACTTC
J gene: TRBJ1-1; clone size: once; D gene: TRBD1; V gene: TRBV7-2; CDR3 protein: CASSERTGPNTEAFF; CDR3 DNA: TGTGCCAGCAGCGAGCGGACAGGGCCGAACACTGAAGCTTTCTTT
J gene: TRBJ2-3; clone size: .; D gene: TRBD2; V gene: TRBV4-2; CDR3 protein: CASSQETSGRADTQYF; CDR3 DNA: TGTGCCAGCAGCCAAGAGACTAGCGGGAGAGCAGATACGCAGTATTTT
J gene: TRBJ1-5; clone size: .; D gene: .; V gene: TRBV28; CDR3 protein: CASRERLVNQPQHF; CDR3 DNA: TGTGCCAGCAGGGAACGACTGGTTAACCAGCCCCAGCATTTT
J gene: TRBJ2-7; clone size: .; D gene: .; V gene: TRBV27; CDR3 protein: CASSSQTGWDEQYF; CDR3 DNA: TGTGCCAGCAGTTCTCAGACAGGATGGGACGAGCAGTACTTC
J gene: TRBJ2-2; clone size: .; D gene: TRBD1; V gene: TRBV5-6; CDR3 protein: CASSLRGQGTGELFF; CDR3 DNA: TGTGCCAGCAGCTTAAGGGGGCAGGGGACCGGGGAGCTGTTTTTT
J gene: TRBJ1-5; clone size: .; D gene: TRBD1; V gene: TRBV7-9; CDR3 protein: CASSFGTVYSNQPQHF; CDR3 DNA: TGTGCCAGCAGCTTCGGGACAGTCTATAGCAATCAGCCCCAGCATTTT
J gene: TRBJ1-5; clone size: once; D gene: .; V gene: TRBV6-5; CDR3 protein: CASSPQGNSNQPQHF; CDR3 DNA: TGTGCCAGCAGTCCACAGGGAAATAGCAATCAGCCCCAGCATTTT
J gene: TRBJ2-3; clone size: once; D gene: TRBD2; V gene: TRBV27; CDR3 protein: CASSSRLREGPTDTQYF; CDR3 DNA: TGTGCCAGCAGTTCCCGCTTGCGGGAGGGCCCCACAGATACGCAGTATTTT
J gene: TRBJ2-3; clone size: .; D gene: .; V gene: TRBV10-2; CDR3 protein: CASSGDQGGGTDTQYF; CDR3 DNA: TGCGCCAGCAGTGGGGACCAGGGAGGCGGCACAGATACGCAGTATTTT
J gene: TRBJ2-5; clone size: .; D gene: TRBD1; V gene: TRBV5-1; CDR3 protein: CASSLGTGGAGHRQETQYF; CDR3 DNA: TGCGCCAGCAGCTTGGGGACAGGGGGCGCCGGTCATCGTCAAGAGACCCAGTACTTC
J gene: TRBJ2-1; clone size: .; D gene: TRBD2; V gene: TRBV11-3; CDR3 protein: CASSLSTSGRALNEQFF; CDR3 DNA: TGTGCCAGCAGCTTATCTACGAGCGGGAGGGCTTTGAATGAGCAGTTCTTC
J gene: TRBJ2-1; clone size: .; D gene: .; V gene: TRBV11-2; CDR3 protein: CASSLPSRGAYNEQFF; CDR3 DNA: TGTGCCAGCAGCTTGCCTAGCAGGGGGGCCTACAATGAGCAGTTCTTC
J gene: TRBJ2-1; clone size: few; D gene: TRBD2; V gene: TRBV10-3; CDR3 protein: CASRPGTSGPYNEQFF; CDR3 DNA: TGTGCCAGCAGACCCGGGACTAGCGGGCCGTACAATGAGCAGTTCTTC
J gene: TRBJ2-3; clone size: .; D gene: .; V gene: TRBV11-2; CDR3 protein: CASSLGGGGSFTDTQYF; CDR3 DNA: TGTGCCAGCAGCTTAGGAGGCGGTGGCAGTTTCACAGATACGCAGTATTTT
J gene: TRBJ2-1; clone size: .; D gene: TRBD1; V gene: TRBV19; CDR3 protein: CASSISGQVTNNEQFF; CDR3 DNA: TGTGCCAGTAGTATTTCGGGACAGGTTACGAACAATGAGCAGTTCTTC
J gene: TRBJ2-1; clone size: .; D gene: TRBD2; V gene: TRBV4-3; CDR3 protein: CASSLAVSGTSGTEQFF; CDR3 DNA: TGCGCCAGCAGCCTCGCGGTTTCCGGGACTAGCGGCACTGAGCAGTTCTTC
J gene: TRBJ1-1; clone size: .; D gene: .; V gene: TRBV30; CDR3 protein: CAWSPSPTGTEAFF; CDR3 DNA: TGTGCCTGGAGTCCCAGCCCCACAGGGACTGAAGCTTTCTTT
J gene: TRBJ1-5; clone size: .; D gene: .; V gene: TRBV11-2; CDR3 protein: CASSLGQNQPQHF; CDR3 DNA: TGTGCCAGCAGCTTAGGGCAGAATCAGCCCCAGCATTTT
J gene: TRBJ1-2; clone size: .; D gene: .; V gene: TRBV25-1; CDR3 protein: CASNQGLGHGYTF; CDR3 DNA: TGTGCCAGCAACCAGGGACTGGGCCATGGCTACACCTTC
J gene: TRBJ2-7; clone size: .; D gene: TRBD2; V gene: TRBV7-9; CDR3 protein: CASSLPGGFGEQYF; CDR3 DNA: TGTGCCAGCAGCTTACCCGGGGGGTTCGGCGAGCAGTACTTC
J gene: TRBJ2-1; clone size: once; D gene: .; V gene: TRBV27; CDR3 protein: CASTGLTGYNEQFF; CDR3 DNA: TGTGCCAGCACGGGGCTGACAGGCTACAATGAGCAGTTCTTC
J gene: TRBJ2-2; clone size: .; D gene: .; V gene: TRBV5-4; CDR3 protein: CASSPWADRELFF; CDR3 DNA: TGTGCCAGCAGCCCCTGGGCCGATCGGGAGCTGTTTTTT
J gene: TRBJ2-2; clone size: .; D gene: TRBD2; V gene: TRBV11-2; CDR3 protein: CASSLYPTTSGRGIGELFF; CDR3 DNA: TGTGCCAGCAGCTTATATCCCACGACTAGCGGGAGGGGTATCGGGGAGCTGTTTTTT
J gene: TRBJ1-5; clone size: .; D gene: .; V gene: TRBV21-1; CDR3 protein: CASSERGVRWVQPQHF; CDR3 DNA: TGTGCCAGCAGCGAGCGGGGGGTTAGGTGGGTTCAGCCCCAGCATTTT
J gene: TRBJ1-5; clone size: .; D gene: TRBD1; V gene: TRBV18; CDR3 protein: CASSTGTARAQPQHF; CDR3 DNA: TGTGCCAGCTCAACCGGGACAGCTCGAGCTCAGCCCCAGCATTTT
J gene: TRBJ1-5; clone size: .; D gene: TRBD1; V gene: TRBV30; CDR3 protein: CAWSVQGGQPQHF; CDR3 DNA: TGTGCCTGGAGTGTACAGGGGGGGCAGCCCCAGCATTTT
J gene: TRBJ1-5; clone size: .; D gene: .; V gene: TRBV28; CDR3 protein: CATLGYSNQPQHF; CDR3 DNA: TGTGCCACCCTAGGATATAGCAATCAGCCCCAGCATTTT
J gene: TRBJ1-5; clone size: .; D gene: .; V gene: TRBV29-1; CDR3 protein: CSVGRGQEPQHF; CDR3 DNA: TGCAGCGTTGGGAGGGGTCAGGAGCCCCAGCATTTT
J gene: TRBJ2-6; clone size: .; D gene: TRBD2; V gene: TRBV5-1; CDR3 protein: CASSLAGGGRLSSGANVLTF; CDR3 DNA: TGCGCCAGCAGCTTGGCCGGGGGCGGGAGGCTTAGCTCTGGGGCCAACGTCCTGACTTTC
J gene: TRBJ1-2; clone size: .; D gene: TRBD1; V gene: TRBV5-5; CDR3 protein: CASSLGQGRRSYTF; CDR3 DNA: TGTGCCAGCAGCCTCGGACAGGGGAGAAGAAGCTACACCTTC
J gene: TRBJ2-3; clone size: once; D gene: TRBD2; V gene: TRBV7-6; CDR3 protein: CASSLGREMEAQYF; CDR3 DNA: TGTGCCAGCAGCTTAGGGCGGGAGATGGAGGCGCAGTATTTT
J gene: TRBJ1-4; clone size: .; D gene: .; V gene: TRBV19; CDR3 protein: CASTEWGGEEKLFF; CDR3 DNA: TGTGCCAGTACCGAGTGGGGGGGAGAAGAAAAACTGTTTTTT
J gene: TRBJ1-2; clone size: .; D gene: TRBD1; V gene: TRBV27; CDR3 protein: CASSPRGQGGGYTF; CDR3 DNA: TGTGCCAGCAGTCCCAGGGGACAGGGCGGCGGCTACACTTTC
J gene: TRBJ2-1; clone size: .; D gene: TRBD2; V gene: TRBV7-2; CDR3 protein: CASRPLAGVYNEQFF; CDR3 DNA: TGTGCCAGCAGACCACTAGCGGGAGTATACAATGAGCAGTTCTTC
J gene: TRBJ2-3; clone size: .; D gene: .; V gene: TRBV5-1; CDR3 protein: CASSEGGTDTQYF; CDR3 DNA: TGCGCCAGCAGCGAGGGGGGCACAGATACGCAGTATTTT
J gene: TRBJ1-1; clone size: .; D gene: TRBD1; V gene: TRBV27; CDR3 protein: CASSLIEGQGTEAFF; CDR3 DNA: TGTGCCAGCAGTTTAATCGAGGGACAGGGAACTGAAGCTTTCTTT
J gene: TRBJ2-7; clone size: .; D gene: TRBD2; V gene: TRBV4-1; CDR3 protein: CASSQDGLAGISYEQYF; CDR3 DNA: TGCGCCAGCAGCCAAGATGGACTAGCGGGAATCTCCTATGAGCAGTACTTC
J gene: TRBJ2-2; clone size: .; D gene: .; V gene: TRBV30; CDR3 protein: CAWIPLTGELFF; CDR3 DNA: TGTGCCTGGATCCCCCTGACCGGGGAGCTGTTTTTT
J gene: TRBJ2-7; clone size: once; D gene: TRBD2; V gene: TRBV11-2; CDR3 protein: CASSREARDEQYF; CDR3 DNA: TGTGCCAGCAGCCGGGAGGCTAGGGACGAGCAGTACTTC
J gene: TRBJ2-7; clone size: .; D gene: .; V gene: TRBV5-4; CDR3 protein: CASSFASGSYEQYF; CDR3 DNA: TGTGCCAGCAGCTTTGCCAGCGGAAGCTACGAGCAGTACTTC
J gene: TRBJ2-7; clone size: .; D gene: TRBD2; V gene: TRBV18; CDR3 protein: CASSPPLAGVWGYEQYF; CDR3 DNA: TGTGCCAGCTCACCACCGCTGGCGGGAGTTTGGGGCTACGAGCAGTACTTC
J gene: TRBJ1-2; clone size: .; D gene: TRBD1; V gene: TRBV29-1; CDR3 protein: CSAEDRVNYGYTF; CDR3 DNA: TGCAGCGCCGAGGACAGGGTAAACTATGGCTACACCTTC
J gene: TRBJ1-5; clone size: .; D gene: TRBD1; V gene: TRBV27; CDR3 protein: CASSSAGGRQPQHF; CDR3 DNA: TGTGCCAGCAGTTCCGCAGGGGGTCGCCAGCCCCAGCATTTT
J gene: TRBJ1-1; clone size: .; D gene: .; V gene: TRBV18; CDR3 protein: CASSPLIERNTEAFF; CDR3 DNA: TGTGCCAGCTCACCATTAATCGAGAGGAACACTGAAGCTTTCTTT
J gene: TRBJ1-3; clone size: .; D gene: .; V gene: TRBV6-5; CDR3 protein: CASSTGNTIYF; CDR3 DNA: TGTGCCAGCTCTACTGGAAACACCATATATTTT
J gene: TRBJ2-1; clone size: .; D gene: TRBD2; V gene: TRBV7-9; CDR3 protein: CASSSGLAGYNEQFF; CDR3 DNA: TGTGCCAGCAGCTCGGGACTAGCGGGTTACAATGAGCAGTTCTTC
J gene: TRBJ2-1; clone size: once; D gene: .; V gene: TRBV27; CDR3 protein: CATREFPYNEQFF; CDR3 DNA: TGTGCCACCCGGGAGTTCCCCTACAATGAGCAGTTCTTC
J gene: TRBJ2-1; clone size: .; D gene: .; V gene: TRBV7-3; CDR3 protein: CASSLTAGGNEQFF; CDR3 DNA: TGTGCCAGCAGCTTAACGGCCGGAGGGAATGAGCAGTTCTTC
J gene: TRBJ2-5; clone size: .; D gene: .; V gene: TRBV19; CDR3 protein: CASSIPPSETQYF; CDR3 DNA: TGTGCCAGTAGTATACCCCCCTCAGAGACCCAGTACTTC